Listed below are T cell receptor beta chains from one sample, sequenced in a study of cytomegalovirus exposure and HLA in healthy donors. The table came from immunoSEQ multiplex PCR; TCRdb's copy has only in-frame clones and leaves some out. The table lists roughly 150,000 clones, over 65% of them singletons. Input material: PBMCs. The receptor set was obtained from a man aged 18 to 30 in good health and CMV-seropositive. Each CDR3 is given with its conserved first and last residue. The D gene is left open where the match is weak. Clone size is given for some rows only: seen once, a few or many times, or a class if the clone is expanded.

V gene	J gene	D gene	clone size	CDR3 DNA	CDR3 protein
TRBV6-6	TRBJ1-5	TRBD1	NA	TGTGCCAGCAGAGACAGGGTAGAGGGTCAGCCCCAGCATTTT	CASRDRVEGQPQHF
TRBV27	TRBJ2-1	NA	NA	TGTGCCAGCAGCGAAGGCCCGAAGCGGTTCAACAATGAGCAGTTCTTC	CASSEGPKRFNNEQFF
TRBV19	TRBJ1-2	TRBD1	NA	TGTGCCAGTAGCCCAATACGACAGGGGTCGTATGGCTACACCTTC	CASSPIRQGSYGYTF
TRBV19	TRBJ2-3	TRBD2	NA	TGTGCCAGTAGTCCTCAAGGGGGCGGGAGGGTTGTAGATACGCAGTATTTT	CASSPQGGGRVVDTQYF
TRBV6-4	TRBJ1-1	TRBD1	once	TGTGCCAGCAGTGACTTAGAGGGGGCGGGCACTGAAGCTTTCTTT	CASSDLEGAGTEAFF
TRBV19	TRBJ1-2	TRBD1	NA	TGTGCCAGTAGTTCTTTCCGGGACAGGGCCTATGGCTACACCTTC	CASSSFRDRAYGYTF
TRBV6-1	TRBJ2-1	TRBD1	few	TGTGCCAGCAGCACCGGGACAGGGGGGGATGAGCAGTTCTTC	CASSTGTGGDEQFF
TRBV30	TRBJ2-6	NA	NA	TGTGCCTGTCCAAGCAGGGGTTCTGGGGCCAACGTCCTGACTTTC	CACPSRGSGANVLTF
TRBV5-4	TRBJ2-2	TRBD2	NA	TGTGCCAGCAGCTTGACGGGGGGAACCGGGGAGCTGTTTTTT	CASSLTGGTGELFF
TRBV6-5	TRBJ1-1	NA	few	TGTGCCAGCACCCACGACAGTCCCATGAACACTGAAGCTTTCTTT	CASTHDSPMNTEAFF
TRBV6-5	TRBJ1-1	NA	few	TGTGCCAGCAGGCGGGGCACGAACACTGAAGCTTTCTTT	CASRRGTNTEAFF
TRBV27	TRBJ1-2	NA	NA	TGTGCCAGCAGCCATAGGGAGGAAGGTTTGAATGGCTACACCTTC	CASSHREEGLNGYTF
TRBV30	TRBJ1-3	NA	NA	TGTGCCTGGGACACAGGGTGGATTGGAAACACCATATATTTT	CAWDTGWIGNTIYF
TRBV29-1	TRBJ2-1	NA	NA	TGCAGCGTTGAGATCGGGTCGGCCAATGAGCAGTTCTTC	CSVEIGSANEQFF
TRBV30	TRBJ1-3	NA	NA	TGTGCCTGGAGTGTGGCAGGGTCGGGAAACACCATATATTTT	CAWSVAGSGNTIYF
TRBV5-1	TRBJ2-1	TRBD2	NA	TGCGCCAGCCGTGGACTAGCGGGAGAAAACTACAATGAGCAGTTCTTC	CASRGLAGENYNEQFF
TRBV10-2	TRBJ1-5	TRBD1	NA	TGCGCCAGCAGTACAGGGGCAAATCAGCCCCAGCATTTT	CASSTGANQPQHF
TRBV15	TRBJ1-1	NA	few	TGTGCCACCAGCAGAGATCAGATGAACACTGAAGCTTTCTTT	CATSRDQMNTEAFF